This section outlines one T cell receptor (beta chain) sequence together with its context. Its specificity is unknown. PCR involved 60 Vbeta and 13 Jbeta primers. In the authors' methods: Unique TCR beta chains totaled about 73 million in a later count, with roughly 11 million of them shared. Method: immunoSEQ multiplex PCR; TCRdb's copy keeps in-frame clones and lacks some. From that table come the V and J calls and clone size; the DNA was used to work out D and trimming. The profile shows hundreds of thousands of clones, approximately 82% of them singletons. The data were taken from a study of cytomegalovirus exposure and HLA in healthy donors. Across the whole study: Drawn from HLA-typed donors, about 85 million unique TCRs were held in an early data release. Notes on the study in general: A missense DCLRE1C variant was associated with V- and J-gene trimming of TCR beta chains in a later analysis, and an independent cohort replicated the association. TCR beta chains associated with HLA were, in a later analysis, more clonally expanded than equally common others.

The CDR3 sequence is 14 residues long. V lost 10 bases and J lost 5, with 18 bases in between. The germline gives CDR1 LNHDA, CDR2 SQIVND (reference sequence). This TCR came from a middle-aged woman in good health and CMV-seronegative. V and J are TRBV19 and TRBJ2-1; TRBD1 is a possible D gene (8 bases). The sample was PBMCs. The CDR3 loop reads CAINRGGANNEQFF. For the CDR3, the DNA is TGTGCCATCAACAGGGGGGGGGCCAACAATGAGCAGTTCTTC.